These T cell receptor beta chains were read from a single sample in a study of blood T cell repertoires in COVID-19. The data were produced by immunoSEQ multiplex PCR, yet TCRdb's version contains in-frame clones alone and is incomplete. The sample contains roughly 100,000 clones, roughly 91% of which appear only once. Sequencing was performed on peripheral blood. The receptors originated from a human donor in a cohort sampled during active COVID-19. CDR3s leave out the opening cysteine and the closing phenylalanine or tryptophan. Fields, in order: D gene, V gene, CDR3 protein. The D gene is left open where the match is weak.

TRBD1 TRBV24-1 ATGQGRLNTGELF
. TRBV4-2 ASTLSGATSYNEQF
TRBD1 TRBV6-5 ASDPGGTNYEQY
. TRBV12-3/TRBV12-4 ASTPLDTGELF
TRBD2 TRBV10-1 ASSAGTSGRSDTQY
. TRBV6-5 ASSYSGGTEAF
TRBD1 TRBV20-1 SASNPGGYGYT
TRBD1 TRBV7-6 ASSYPGQGEEQY
. TRBV9 ASSVADSSGNTIY
. TRBV13 ASSLSGSMNTEAF
. TRBV11-2 ASSLDPGRSAEAF
. TRBV4-3 ASSQGVSGWSNTQY
. TRBV19 ASSITGYGYT
. TRBV29-1 SVGVGGATEAF
TRBD1 TRBV28 ASGNLQGRAF
TRBD1 TRBV12-3/TRBV12-4 ASSLTGQAPLH
. TRBV30 AWSRGPNYGYT
TRBD2 TRBV7-9 ASRSGGTDTQY
TRBD2 TRBV7-2 ASSDIVSGDEQF
TRBD2 TRBV7-9 ASSERAGGPPGELF
TRBD1 TRBV6-5 ASRTGGSLNEQF
. TRBV7-8 ASSLVEVNTGELF
. TRBV5-1 ASSNTGQQETQY
. TRBV4-2 ASSQELHQETQY
. TRBV4-1 ASSQDSPSNEQF
. TRBV7-8 ASSLEGRDEQY
TRBD1 TRBV9 ASSTRTGDEQY
. TRBV6-1 ASSEGRDTDTQY
. TRBV6-6 ASRLRETGSGEQY
TRBD2 TRBV19 ASSPRPPGLSTGELF
TRBD1 TRBV6-2/TRBV6-3 ASSYSGTGSYEQY
. TRBV5-1 ASSYSTDFNDYGYT
. TRBV7-9 ASSLGPGRRGTDTQY
TRBD2 TRBV7-7 ASSLGATSGFNEQF
. TRBV28 ASSLEVLVNGYT
TRBD1 TRBV5-1 ASSDGTGYTEAF
TRBD1 TRBV6-5 ASSRTGEGSPLH
. TRBV6-2/TRBV6-3 ASSHGTLNTGELF
. TRBV2 ASNPSREVAGELF
TRBD2 TRBV6-2/TRBV6-3 ASSYRLAGAYEQY
. TRBV4-1 ASSQEERGGYSNQPQH
TRBD1 TRBV9 ASSGETGFMSPLH
TRBD2 TRBV19 ASSMVLAFSYEQY
. TRBV5-1 ASRAPGGHLEQF
. TRBV13 ASSLYLQSYGYT
. TRBV30 AWSVRRHEQF
. TRBV5-1 ASSLDLDEQY
TRBD1 TRBV9 ASSESWGEGATENYGYT